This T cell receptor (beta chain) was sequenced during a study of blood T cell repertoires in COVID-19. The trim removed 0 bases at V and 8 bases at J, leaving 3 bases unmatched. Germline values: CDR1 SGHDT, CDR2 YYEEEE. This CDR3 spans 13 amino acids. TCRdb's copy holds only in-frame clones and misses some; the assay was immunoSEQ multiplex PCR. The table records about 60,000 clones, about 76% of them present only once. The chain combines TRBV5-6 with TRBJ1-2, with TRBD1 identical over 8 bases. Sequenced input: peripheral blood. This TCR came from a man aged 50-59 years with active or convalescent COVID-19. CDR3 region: CASSLVTGVGYTF. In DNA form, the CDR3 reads TGTGCCAGCAGCTTGGTGACAGGGGTCGGCTACACCTTC.